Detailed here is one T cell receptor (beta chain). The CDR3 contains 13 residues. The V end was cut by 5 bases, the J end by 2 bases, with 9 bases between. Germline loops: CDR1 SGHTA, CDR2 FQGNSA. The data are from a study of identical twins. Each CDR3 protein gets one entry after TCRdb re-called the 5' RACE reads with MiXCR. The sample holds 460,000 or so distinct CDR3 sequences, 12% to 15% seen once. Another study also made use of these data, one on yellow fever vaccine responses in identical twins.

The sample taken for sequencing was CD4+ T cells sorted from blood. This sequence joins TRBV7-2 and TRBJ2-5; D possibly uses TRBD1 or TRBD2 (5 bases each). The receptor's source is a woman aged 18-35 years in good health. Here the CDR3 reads CASSRGTQETQYF. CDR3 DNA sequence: TGTGCCAGCAGCCGAGGGACGCAAGAGACCCAGTACTTC.